The sequence of this T cell receptor beta chain was determined in a study of cytomegalovirus exposure and HLA in healthy donors. Study conclusions and caveats: Accurate prediction of HLA-A and HLA-B alleles (for most subjects) was reportedly achieved from TCR beta sequences. The authors enumerated some 170 TCR beta chains as linked to cytomegalovirus.

Primers for the PCR totalled 60 Vbeta and 13 Jbeta. Produced via immunoSEQ multiplex PCR; TCRdb's table is partial and in-frame only. Of 130,000 or so clones in the sample, 70% to 80% were seen once. With 5 bases removed from V and 0 bases from J, the gap between germline ends came to 14 bases. CDR1 is MDHEN, CDR2 SYDVKM, per germline. This CDR3 has 16 amino acids. Concerning this clone itself: The antigen remains undetermined.

Although they were nominally healthy when sampled, donors likely had unrecorded immune exposures. This sequence was found in a female donor in good health and CMV-seronegative. Input material: PBMCs. This rearrangement joins TRBV28 to TRBJ1-3, with D uncertain. Written as DNA, the CDR3 is TGTGCCAGCAGTGGCAACAGAGCCTTCTCTGGAAACACCATATATTTT. It yields the protein CASSGNRAFSGNTIYF.